The entry below describes one TCR beta chain. The sample comes from a study of T cells in Graves' hyperthyroidism and ophthalmopathy. Amplification yielded TCR beta CDR3 regions, with RNA transcripts as the source. HTBI primers were employed in a first-round RT-PCR of the TCR CDR3. MiXCR, applied by TCRdb to the multiplex PCR reads, yields one record per CDR3 protein. Altogether over 250,000 distinct CDR3 sequences are present, about 25% being singletons, with the ten largest covering 25% to 30%. With a duration under 2 months, the hyperthyroidism was newly diagnosed in patients aged 18 to 65. Input material: blood. The TCR comes from a middle-aged man with Graves' hyperthyroidism that later progressed to Graves' ophthalmopathy.

Here the CDR3 reads CAIRLGQGVYEQYF. CDR3 DNA sequence: TGTGCCATCAGATTAGGACAGGGGGTCTACGAGCAGTACTTC. The chain is built from TRBV10-3 and TRBJ2-7, with 10 bases fitting TRBD1. V shed 6 bases and J 3 bases; nucleotides not matched to a gene: 5. Looked up from germline, CDR1 is ENHRY and CDR2 is SYGVKD. The CDR3 spans 14 residues.